Sequencing of this T cell receptor beta chain was carried out in a study of T cell repertoires in cytomegalovirus infection. The overall study: Newly reported HLA-C-restricted and thoroughly characterized HLA-B-restricted CMV epitopes were employed.

TCRdb analysed the reads with MiXCR anew, one entry per CDR3 protein. The table lists some 560,000 distinct CDR3 sequences, about 39% of them singletons. This clonotype showed up just a few times. Antigen: not known. Sequenced here: cultured PBMCs, sampled from culture after CMV antigen stimulation. The sequence was obtained from a human donor in good health (CMV status not recorded). Some clones in this sample may be carry-over from other donors' samples.

In DNA form, the CDR3 reads TGTGCCAGCAGAGGCCAGGGTAGTCAGCCCCAGCATTTT. Amino acid sequence: CASRGQGSQPQHF. The genes are TRBV2 and TRBJ1-5, with D possibly TRBD1 on 5 matching bases. V lost 6 bases and J 6 bases, leaving 12 bases between the germline ends. Germline V gives CDR1 SNHLY, CDR2 FYNNEI. This CDR3 region has 13 residues. Full variable domain (missing parts from reference TRBV2 and TRBJ1-5): EPEVTQTPSHQVTQMGQEVILRCVPISNHLYFYWYRQILGQKVEFLVSFYNNEISEKSEIFDDQFSVERPDGSNFTLKIRSTKLEDSAMYFCASRGQGSQPQHFGDGTRLSIL.